What follows are 17 T cell receptor beta chains derived from one specimen sequenced in a study of blood T cell repertoires in COVID-19. Measured with immunoSEQ multiplex PCR; TCRdb has only the in-frame clones, and not every one. Among tens of thousands of clones listed, 85% to 90% were seen once. Sequencing used peripheral blood. Every receptor here comes from a man at least 80 years old with active or convalescent COVID-19.

The CDR3 spells CASSSNSNSPLHF. In DNA, the CDR3 is TGTGCCAGCAGTAGTAACAGTAATTCACCCCTCCACTTT. The rearrangement uses TRBV28 and TRBJ1-6; D is uncertain. The CDR3 is made up of 13 amino acids. Trimming stripped 5 bases from V and 6 bases from J, with 8 bases between. Looked up from germline, CDR1 is MDHEN and CDR2 is SYDVKM.

The genes are TRBV18 and TRBJ1-2; 9 bases align to TRBD1. CDR1 and CDR2 (germline): KGHSH, LQKENI. V shed 3 bases and J 8 bases; nucleotides not matched to a gene: 22. CDR3 length: 19 residues. CDR3 sequence: CASSPFTGGQGPFQEGYTF. Here the CDR3 DNA reads TGTGCCAGCTCACCCTTCACGGGGGGACAGGGCCCCTTCCAGGAGGGCTACACCTTC.

The rearrangement uses TRBV7-3 and TRBJ1-1, with 7 bases matching TRBD1. The CDR3 consists of 15 residues. CDR1 and CDR2 (germline): SGHTA, FQGTGA. Trimming removed 6 bases from V and 2 bases from J; junction bases left unmatched: 9. The CDR3 protein is CASRKEGADNTEAFF. CDR3 DNA: TGTGCCAGCAGGAAAGAGGGGGCAGATAACACTGAAGCTTTCTTT.

The chain employs TRBV27 and TRBJ2-5, with 10 positions matching TRBD2. The CDR3 length is 14 residues. V lost 5 bases and J lost 5; bases outside the gene matches: 5. Germline lookup yields CDR1 MNHEY and CDR2 SMNVEV (reference sequence). This CDR3 is CASSLLAGGETQYF. The CDR3 DNA is TGTGCCAGCAGTCTGTTAGCGGGGGGCGAGACCCAGTACTTC.

As DNA, the CDR3 is TGTGCCAGCAGTTACTATCGACAGGGATCACCCCTCCACTTT. Amino acids: CASSYYRQGSPLHF. The V call is TRBV6-6, the J call TRBJ1-6; 7 bases align to TRBD1. The J segment lost 10 bases and the V segment lost 1 base, leaving 4 bases of the junction unmatched. The germline CDR1 and CDR2 sequences are MNHNY and SVGAGI (reference sequence). The CDR3 contains 14 residues.

This chain's CDR3 is CASSRSRGVGYTF. CDR3 DNA: TGTGCCAGCAGCCGAAGTAGGGGTGTCGGCTACACCTTC. The genes are TRBV14 and TRBJ1-2; TRBD1 might be the D (5 bases). The CDR3 sequence is 13 residues long. CDR1 and CDR2 (germline): SGHDN, FVKESK. V shed 4 bases and J shed 8 bases, with 14 bases lying between them.

The chain uses TRBV4-2 and TRBJ2-1, with 12 bases fitting TRBD2. Per germline, CDR1 LGHNA and CDR2 YNFKEQ. The CDR3 length is 19 residues. V dropped 4 bases and J dropped 2; count of bases not matched to a gene: 12. The CDR3 nucleotides read TGTGCCAGCAGCCCTTACCCCCTACTAGCGGGAGGTACCTACAATGAGCAGTTCTTC. Translating gives CASSPYPLLAGGTYNEQFF.

This rearrangement joins TRBV7-2 to TRBJ2-5; 9 bases map to TRBD1. This CDR3 has 14 amino acids. The V gene's germline CDR1 is SGHTA and CDR2 FQGNSA. V dropped 5 bases and J dropped 4; count of bases not matched to a gene: 5. For the CDR3, the DNA is TGTGCCAGCAGCGCCAACAGGGGGCTAGAGACCCAGTACTTC. Translating gives CASSANRGLETQYF.

This clone has just one count. The rearrangement links TRBV29-1 to TRBJ1-5; D perhaps matches TRBD1 (5 bases). V was clipped by 6 bases and J by 2 bases, with 11 bases between them. Germline-derived CDR1 and CDR2 are SQVTM and ANQGSEA. This CDR3 has 13 amino acids. In nucleotides, the CDR3 is TGCAGCGTCGGGGGGGGAGGCAATCAGCCCCAGCATTTT. Protein product: CSVGGGGNQPQHF.

The genes are TRBV29-1 and TRBJ2-2; 8 positions match TRBD2. Per the germline V gene, CDR1 is SQVTM and CDR2 is ANQGSEA. The CDR3 spans 14 residues. Unmatched junction bases numbered 10, after V lost 7 bases and J lost 6 bases. CDR3 sequence: CSAEVGRAAGELFF. The CDR3 region has the DNA TGCAGCGCCGAAGTCGGGAGGGCCGCCGGGGAGCTGTTTTTT.

In the case of this clone: Other DNA sequences in the sample encode the same CDR3. This rearrangement joins TRBV19 to TRBJ1-6; TRBD1 aligns across 10 bases. Germline V gene data show CDR1 as LNHDA and CDR2 as SQIVND (reference sequence). V lost 5 bases and J lost 5; bases outside the gene matches: 3. The CDR3 spans 15 residues. The CDR3: CASSAGTGDNSPLHF. The CDR3 nucleotides read TGTGCCAGTAGTGCCGGGACAGGGGATAATTCACCCCTCCACTTT.

Only one count was recorded for this clone. The chain employs TRBV19 and TRBJ1-2; D uncertain. The CDR3 consists of 14 residues. Looked up from germline, CDR1 is LNHDA and CDR2 is SQIVND (reference sequence). The V and J ends lost 7 bases and 8 bases respectively, with 20 bases between them. In DNA, the CDR3 is TGTGCCAGTAACGTCGTGGCCGGTCGAGGAGGCTACACCTTC. Translated, it gives CASNVVAGRGGYTF.

The gene calls are TRBV6-1 and TRBJ1-1, with 9 bases fitting TRBD1. Losses at the gene ends were 3 bases for V and 11 bases for J; bases not matched to a gene: 13. Per the germline V gene, CDR1 is MNHNS and CDR2 is SASEGT. The CDR3 contains 15 residues. The CDR3 protein is CASSERTGANSVAFF. The CDR3 region has the DNA TGTGCCAGCAGTGAGCGGACAGGGGCCAATTCGGTCGCTTTCTTT.

This chain joins TRBV28 and TRBJ2-5; 8 bases agree with TRBD2. This CDR3 contains 13 residues. Unmatched junction bases numbered 5, after V lost 6 bases and J lost 5 bases. Germline CDR1 MDHEN, CDR2 SYDVKM. Written as DNA, the CDR3 is TGTGCCAGCAGCGGGGGGGGCTTGGAGACCCAGTACTTC. Encoded protein: CASSGGGLETQYF. The full variable domain, its missing parts supplied by reference TRBV28 and TRBJ2-5, is DVKVTQSSRYLVKRTGEKVFLECVQDMDHENMFWYRQDPGLGLRLIYFSYDVKMKEKGDIPEGYSVSREKKERFSLILESASTNQTSMYLCASSGGGLETQYFGPGTRLLVL.

The chain carries TRBV5-1 and TRBJ1-3; 8 bases match TRBD1. The V gene's germline CDR1 is SGHRS and CDR2 YFSETQ. The CDR3 extends over 15 amino acids. The V segment lost 1 base and the J segment 2 bases; nucleotides outside the gene matches: 2. CDR3 coding DNA: TGCGCCAGCAGCTTGAGGACAGGGACTGGAAACACCATATATTTT. Translating it yields CASSLRTGTGNTIYF.

The chain joins TRBV7-9 to TRBJ2-2; the match to TRBD1 covers 8 bases. CDR1 SEHNR and CDR2 FQNEAQ come from the germline V gene (reference sequence). The CDR3 sequence is 16 residues long. Trimming cost V 4 bases and J 4 bases; bases outside gene matches: 8. The CDR3 bases are TGTGCCAGCAGCTACGGACAGGGATTTTTCACCGGGGAGCTGTTTTTT. Translation: CASSYGQGFFTGELFF.

This rearrangement joins TRBV19 to TRBJ2-5, with 8 nucleotides matching TRBD2. CDR1 LNHDA and CDR2 SQIVND come from the germline V gene (reference sequence). This CDR3 comprises 17 residues. The J segment lost 0 bases and the V segment lost 6 bases, leaving 12 bases of the junction unmatched. The CDR3 spells CASSPGGGEPYQETQYF. The CDR3 nucleotides read TGTGCCAGTAGCCCGGGAGGGGGGGAGCCGTACCAAGAGACCCAGTACTTC. Variable domain in full (rest from reference TRBV19 and TRBJ2-5): DGGITQSPKYLFRKEGQNVTLSCEQNLNHDAMYWYRQDPGQGLRLIYYSQIVNDFQKGDIAEGYSVSREKKESFPLTVTSAQKNPTAFYLCASSPGGGEPYQETQYFGPGTRLLVL.